A single sample gave rise to the 32 T cell receptor beta chains below, sequenced in a study of blood T cell repertoires in COVID-19. The table came from immunoSEQ multiplex PCR; TCRdb's copy has only in-frame clones and leaves some out. The sample lists under 45,000 clones; around 85% were seen once. Sequencing was carried out using peripheral blood. These receptors originate from a man aged 55-75 years with active or convalescent COVID-19.

For the CDR3, the DNA is TGTGCCAGCAGCTCCGATAGACTAGCAATCCCAGATACGCAGTATTTT. Protein: CASSSDRLAIPDTQYF. J is TRBJ2-3 and V is TRBV7-8; 7 bases fit TRBD2. Germline V gene data show CDR1 as SGHVS and CDR2 as FQNEAQ. The CDR3 totals 16 residues. J was trimmed by 4 bases and V by 4 bases; bases with no gene match: 11.

V usage is TRBV27 and J usage is TRBJ1-1; D call uncertain. Trimming left V 7 bases short and J 0 bases short, with 9 bases between. CDR1 is MNHEY, CDR2 SMNVEV, per germline (reference sequence). The length of the CDR3 is 13 residues. The CDR3 sequence is CASKSQMNTEAFF. The CDR3 nucleotides are TGTGCCAGCAAGTCGCAGATGAACACTGAAGCTTTCTTT.

The rearrangement joins TRBV28 to TRBJ1-2; D remains ambiguous. Germline CDR1 reads MDHEN; CDR2 reads SYDVKM. The CDR3 sequence is 14 residues long. Trimming cost V 6 bases and J 3 bases, with 14 bases left between them. The CDR3 is CASRGADGDYGYTF. The CDR3 DNA is TGTGCCAGCAGGGGAGCCGACGGGGACTATGGCTACACCTTC.

In DNA, the CDR3 is TGTGCCAGCAGCCTCACAGGGGACGGGGAGCTGTTTTTT. Translating it yields CASSLTGDGELFF. The V call is TRBV12-3 or TRBV12-4, the J call TRBJ2-2; TRBD1 aligns across 7 bases. The length of the CDR3 is 13 residues. The trim removed 6 bases at V and 7 bases at J, leaving 5 bases unmatched.

The V and J genes are TRBV28 and TRBJ1-5; 9 nucleotides agree with TRBD1. J was trimmed by 5 bases and V by 8 bases; bases with no gene match: 4. Germline assignment: CDR1 MDHEN and CDR2 SYDVKM. This CDR3 comprises 13 residues. The CDR3 region has the DNA TGTGCCAGCTCCGACAGGGGGGATCAGCCCCAGCATTTT. Translated, it gives CASSDRGDQPQHF. Variable domain in full (rest from reference TRBV28 and TRBJ1-5): DVKVTQSSRYLVKRTGEKVFLECVQDMDHENMFWYRQDPGLGLRLIYFSYDVKMKEKGDIPEGYSVSREKKERFSLILESASTNQTSMYLCASSDRGDQPQHFGDGTRLSIL.

The chain joins TRBV30 to TRBJ1-2; D possibly corresponds to TRBD1 (6 bases). CDR1 is GTSNPN and CDR2 is SVGIG in the germline V gene (reference sequence). The CDR3 extends over 12 amino acids. V was trimmed by 1 base and J by 6 bases, leaving 9 bases between them. CDR3 sequence (DNA): TGTGCCTGGAGTGAACAGGGTCATGGCTACACCTTC. Translation gives CAWSEQGHGYTF.

The chain has TRBV6-5 and TRBJ2-3; maybe TRBD1 (6 bases). There are 15 residues in the CDR3. Germline lookup yields CDR1 MNHEY and CDR2 SVGAGI. Trimming shortened V by 5 bases and J by 5 bases, and 17 bases separated the two germline ends. CDR3 coding DNA: TGTGCCAGCAGTATCCAGGGGCTAGTGGGAGATACGCAGTATTTT. Translating gives CASSIQGLVGDTQYF.

The CDR3 protein is CATSDISRQGIPTGELFF. The CDR3 DNA sequence: TGTGCCACCAGTGATATATCACGACAGGGGATCCCGACCGGGGAGCTGTTTTTT. This chain links TRBV24-1 with TRBJ2-2; 8 bases fit TRBD1. V gave up 3 bases and J gave up 5 bases; unmatched junction bases: 13. From germline, CDR1 is KGHDR and CDR2 SFDVKD. The CDR3 has 18 amino acids.

The chain combines TRBV6-5 with TRBJ2-7, with 12 nucleotides matching TRBD1. Trimming cost V 5 bases and J 5 bases; bases outside gene matches: 7. Germline V gene lookup returns CDR1 MNHEY and CDR2 SVGAGI. The CDR3 runs 15 residues. The CDR3 region has the DNA TGTGCCAGCAGTCCGGGACAGGGGGCTTTTGACGAGCAGTACGTC. This encodes CASSPGQGAFDEQYV.

CDR3: CASSLWTGVGTGELFF. The CDR3 coding sequence is TGTGCCAGCAGCTTATGGACGGGGGTAGGCACCGGGGAGCTGTTTTTT. The genes are TRBV7-9 and TRBJ2-2, with D possibly matching TRBD2 (6 bases). V dropped 2 bases and J dropped 4 bases, with 14 bases sitting between them. The CDR3 contains 16 residues. CDR1 SEHNR and CDR2 FQNEAQ come from the germline V gene (reference sequence).

This clone occurred once. The chain has TRBV9 and TRBJ2-5; 13 positions match TRBD2. V shed 4 bases, J shed 6 bases, and the junction held 6 bases outside the gene matches. Germline V gene data show CDR1 as SGDLS and CDR2 as YYNGEE. The CDR3 loop spans 15 amino acids. DNA for the CDR3: TGTGCCAGCAGCAAGACTAGCGGGAGGATTCAGACCCAGTACTTC. Protein: CASSKTSGRIQTQYF.

The chain joins TRBV13 to TRBJ2-2; D possibly corresponds to TRBD1 (6 bases). This CDR3 contains 16 residues. Germline-derived CDR1 and CDR2 are PRHDT and FYEKMQ (reference sequence). V was trimmed by 3 bases and J by 1 base, leaving 12 bases between them. In DNA, the CDR3 is TGTGCCAGCAGCTTTGGTAGGGGGATGAACACCGGGGAGCTGTTTTTT. It encodes CASSFGRGMNTGELFF.

This chain uses TRBV14 with TRBJ1-1, with D possibly matching TRBD1 (5 bases). V lost 6 bases, J lost 5 bases, and 16 bases lay in between. Germline CDR1 SGHDN, CDR2 FVKESK. The CDR3 runs 14 residues. CDR3 sequence reads: CASSQRWGGTEAFF. In nucleotides, the CDR3 is TGTGCCAGCAGTCAAAGATGGGGGGGGACTGAAGCTTTCTTT.

The chain joins TRBV14 to TRBJ2-3, with D possibly TRBD2 on 6 matching bases. The CDR3 is 17 residues long. Between the trimmed V and J ends, which lost 3 bases and 5 bases, there was a span of 21 bases. Germline CDR1 reads SGHDN; CDR2 reads FVKESK. The CDR3 nucleotides read TGTGCCAGCAGCCAGGACCAGGGACTTTTAAGGAGAGATACGCAGTATTTT. Its protein is CASSQDQGLLRRDTQYF. Together with reference TRBV14 and TRBJ2-3, the CDR3 gives the full variable domain: EAGVTQFPSHSVIEKGQTVTLRCDPISGHDNLYWYRRVMGKEIKFLLHFVKESKQDESGMPNNRFLAERTGGTYSTLKVQPAELEDSGVYFCASSQDQGLLRRDTQYFGPGTRLTVL.

A single count supports this clone. This chain joins TRBV6-1 and TRBJ2-7; 7 bases are shared with TRBD2. CDR1 is MNHNS and CDR2 is SASEGT in the germline V gene. The CDR3 length is 17 residues. The V and J ends lost 3 bases and 0 bases, in that order; junction bases with no gene match: 11. The CDR3 DNA sequence: TGTGCCAGCAGTGATGGGGAGACTAGCCCTAGCTCCTACGAGCAGTACGTC. This sequence encodes CASSDGETSPSSYEQYV.

V usage is TRBV4-1 and J usage is TRBJ1-3; D remains unclear. The germline CDR1 and CDR2 sequences are MGHRA and YSYEKL. The V gene lost 1 base and the J gene lost 0 bases, with 25 bases spanning the gap. The CDR3 contains 21 residues. The chain's CDR3 is CASSQVAGSTGLTSSGNTIYF. DNA for the CDR3: TGCGCCAGCAGCCAAGTGGCGGGGTCAACCGGTCTGACAAGCTCTGGAAACACCATATATTTT.

The chain links TRBV7-9 to TRBJ1-1, with D hard to call. CDR1 and CDR2 (germline): SEHNR, FQNEAQ (reference sequence). There are 14 residues in the CDR3. V gave up 6 bases and J gave up 10 bases, with 21 bases separating them. The CDR3 bases are TGTGCCAGCAGTTCTGCGGGCCAATTCCCTGCAGCTTTCTTT. Translating gives CASSSAGQFPAAFF.

The chain is built from TRBV3-1 (or the pseudogene TRBV3-2) and TRBJ2-1; 9 positions agree with TRBD2. The CDR3 runs to 16 residues. V shed 2 bases and J 0 bases; nucleotides not matched to a gene: 2. CDR1 is LGHDT and CDR2 is YNNKEL in the germline V gene (reference sequence). The CDR3 coding sequence is TGTGCCAGCAGCCAAATAGCGGGAGCCTCCTACAATGAGCAGTTCTTC. Encoded protein: CASSQIAGASYNEQFF.

The V call is TRBV30, the J call TRBJ1-6; tentative D call: TRBD1 (6 bases). V was cut by 0 bases and J by 5 bases, with 17 bases left in between. Germline V gives CDR1 GTSNPN, CDR2 SVGIG (reference sequence). The CDR3 is made up of 17 amino acids. This CDR3 reads CAWSVSPRDTNNSPLHF. CDR3 nucleotide sequence: TGTGCCTGGAGTGTATCACCCCGGGACACTAATAATTCACCCCTCCACTTT. The entire variable domain, with the rest obtained from reference TRBV30 and TRBJ1-6, is as follows: SQTIHQWPATLVQPVGSPLSLECTVEGTSNPNLYWYRQAAGRGLQLLFYSVGIGQISSEVPQNLSASRPQDRQFILSSKKLLLSDSGFYLCAWSVSPRDTNNSPLHFGNGTRLTVT.

This CDR3 is CASSQDTGVEETQYF. Here the CDR3 DNA reads TGCGCCAGCAGCCAAGATACAGGGGTAGAAGAGACCCAGTACTTC. The gene calls are TRBV4-1 and TRBJ2-5, with TRBD1 matching 7 bases. The CDR3 runs 15 residues. CDR1 is MGHRA and CDR2 is YSYEKL in the germline V gene. The J segment lost 3 bases and the V segment lost 0 bases, leaving 4 bases of the junction unmatched.

The CDR3 DNA reads as TGTGCCAGCAGCGTGACTACGAACACCGGGGAGCTGTTTTTT. Translating gives CASSVTTNTGELFF. The rearrangement joins TRBV9 to TRBJ2-2, with TRBD2 as a possible D gene (5 bases). Trimming left V 2 bases short and J 0 bases short, with 5 bases between. Germline CDR1 is SGDLS and CDR2 is YYNGEE. The CDR3 spans 14 residues.

The chain joins TRBV5-1 to TRBJ1-2; D is possibly TRBD1 (6 bases). V lost 5 bases and J lost 7, with 15 bases in between. From germline, CDR1 is SGHRS and CDR2 YFSETQ. CDR3 length: 13 amino acids. CDR3 region: CASRSGGGIGYTF. The CDR3 DNA is TGCGCCAGCAGATCGGGGGGCGGAATTGGCTACACCTTC. The full variable domain, its missing parts supplied by reference TRBV5-1 and TRBJ1-2, is KAGVTQTPRYLIKTRGQQVTLSCSPISGHRSVSWYQQTPGQGLQFLFEYFSETQRNKGNFPGRFSGRQFSNSRSEMNVSTLELGDSALYLCASRSGGGIGYTFGSGTRLTVV.

The V gene is TRBV6-5, the J gene TRBJ2-3; a weak D match, TRBD1 (5 bases). Trimming cost V 6 bases and J 1 base, with 8 bases left between them. CDR1 is MNHEY, CDR2 SVGAGI, per germline. The CDR3 loop spans 13 amino acids. DNA of the CDR3: TGTGCCAGCAGAATAGGGGGCACAGATACGCAGTATTTT. It translates to CASRIGGTDTQYF.

J is TRBJ1-5 and V is TRBV19; 8 nucleotides agree with TRBD1. The J segment lost 0 bases and the V segment lost 6 bases, leaving 4 bases of the junction unmatched. The germline V gene encodes CDR1 LNHDA and CDR2 SQIVND (reference sequence). This CDR3 spans 15 amino acids. The CDR3 protein is CASSGTGYSNQPQHF. In DNA form, the CDR3 reads TGTGCCAGTAGCGGGACAGGATATAGCAATCAGCCCCAGCATTTT.

The J gene is TRBJ2-7, the V gene TRBV6-5; TRBD1 might be the D (6 bases). V lost 5 bases and J lost 4, with 12 bases in between. Germline V gene lookup returns CDR1 MNHEY and CDR2 SVGAGI. The CDR3 runs to 13 residues. CDR3 region: CASSLQTGYEQYV. The CDR3 DNA is TGTGCCAGCAGTCTCCAGACAGGTTACGAGCAGTACGTC.

The CDR3 DNA sequence: TGTGCCAGTAGTCCCCGACAGGGGAACGGCTACACCTTC. It codes for CASSPRQGNGYTF. This chain uses TRBV19 with TRBJ1-2, with 8 positions matching TRBD1. The CDR3 loop spans 13 amino acids. Germline V lookup: CDR1 LNHDA, CDR2 SQIVND (reference sequence). Germline trimming cut 5 bases from V and 8 bases from J; bases unmatched to any gene: 7.

The CDR3: CASSQGLRDRIQNTEAFF. CDR3 in DNA: TGTGCCAGCAGCCAAGGTCTGCGGGACAGAATACAGAACACTGAAGCTTTCTTT. The rearrangement joins TRBV14 to TRBJ1-1; 7 nucleotides align to TRBD1. Germline CDR1 is SGHDN and CDR2 is FVKESK. V lost 1 base and J lost 1; bases outside the gene matches: 12. The CDR3 is 18 amino acids.

The V gene is TRBV9, the J gene TRBJ2-3; 7 bases map to TRBD2. V lost 0 bases, J lost 3 bases, and 7 bases stayed unmatched. Per germline, CDR1 SGDLS and CDR2 YYNGEE. The CDR3 has 16 residues. Here the CDR3 reads CASSVVGGRLTDTQYF. CDR3 sequence (DNA): TGTGCCAGCAGCGTAGTTGGCGGGAGATTAACAGATACGCAGTATTTT.

In this sample, this clone turned up a few times. The gene calls are TRBV10-1 and TRBJ2-7; no firm D call. The germline V gene encodes CDR1 WNHNN and CDR2 SYGVQD (reference sequence). The ends were cut back, 8 bases at V and 5 bases at J, with 7 bases in the middle. The CDR3 consists of 10 residues. The DNA for the CDR3 is TGCGCCAGCCTCGGTGACGAGCAGTACGTC. This translates into CASLGDEQYV.

The chain carries TRBV5-1 and TRBJ2-1; 8 bases line up with TRBD1. This CDR3 is 15 amino acids long. Trimming at V came to 4 bases and at J to 0 bases, leaving 3 bases not matched to a gene. The germline V gene encodes CDR1 SGHRS and CDR2 YFSETQ. The CDR3 protein is CASSRDRGSYNEQFF. CDR3 sequence (DNA): TGCGCCAGCAGCAGAGACAGGGGCTCCTACAATGAGCAGTTCTTC.

The chain uses TRBV15 and TRBJ1-2; maybe TRBD1 (6 bases). Trimming took off 3 bases at V and 8 bases at J, with 16 bases between the two ends. CDR3 size: 14 residues. Germline CDR1 is LNHNV and CDR2 is YYDKDF (reference sequence). The CDR3 loop reads CATSRDPATGGYTF. The CDR3 coding sequence is TGTGCCACCAGCAGGGACCCCGCAACAGGGGGCTACACCTTC.

By share, this clone ranks as medium-sized. The chain couples TRBV5-1 to TRBJ1-1, with D hard to call. This CDR3 comprises 13 residues. Germline loops: CDR1 SGHRS, CDR2 YFSETQ. V lost 2 bases, J lost 3 bases, and 8 bases lay in between. The CDR3 DNA is TGCGCCAGCAGCTTCCTCGGGGACACTGAAGCTTTCTTT. The encoded protein is CASSFLGDTEAFF.